This T cell receptor (beta chain) was captured by sequencing in a study of blood T cell repertoires in COVID-19. Study as a whole: Both acute and convalescent COVID-19 samples were obtained from the United States, Italy and Spain.

The table came from immunoSEQ multiplex PCR; TCRdb's copy has only in-frame clones and leaves some out. In the table there are about 250,000 clones, 87% of which are singletons. Germline V gene sequence: CDR1 SGDLS, CDR2 YYNGEE. The CDR3 loop spans 12 amino acids. Losses at the gene ends were 3 bases for V and 8 bases for J; bases not matched to a gene: 3. The clonotype originates from a young man with active or convalescent COVID-19. Sequenced: peripheral blood. The chain recombines TRBV9 with TRBJ1-2, with 8 bases fitting TRBD1. The CDR3 nucleotides are TGTGCCAGCAGCGGACAGGGGAACGGCTACACCTTC. Translation: CASSGQGNGYTF.